This entry is about one T cell receptor (beta chain). Its antigen remains unidentified. Little can be read into the size of this beta chain, an off-target read in a library designed for alpha chains. The data are from a study of spatial heterogeneity in lung cancer. On the study more broadly: As counted in raw reads, each unique TCR and UMI combination appeared more than ten times on average.

Whole-study results and caveats: Intratumoral expanded alpha and beta TCR counts were found to track tumor mutation counts.

All TCR cDNA molecules were individually tagged with a unique molecular identifier. TCRdb recomputed calls from the 5' RACE reads with MiXCR, one row per CDR3 protein. The sample records 11,000 to 15,000 distinct CDR3 sequences, about 4.5% being singletons. V was shortened by 4 bases and J by 5 bases, with 15 bases between the two germline ends. Looked up from germline, CDR1 is LGHDT and CDR2 is YNNKEL (reference sequence). The CDR3 sequence is 14 residues long. Time point indicated: sample taken at primary tumor resection. There were some 76 donors, all of them untreated patients with early-stage non-small cell lung cancer. No cells were sorted before sequencing. The whole RNA sequenced was extracted from tumor, nontumor lung or frozen PBMC.

This clonotype originated in a female donor with early-stage non-small cell lung cancer. This specimen consisted of lung tumor tissue, obtained at surgery. The V gene is TRBV3-1, the J gene TRBJ2-7, with D possibly being TRBD1 (6 bases). In DNA form, the CDR3 reads TGTGCCAGCAGCCCCTACAATGGGGGCCACGAGCAGTACTTC. It specifies CASSPYNGGHEQYF.